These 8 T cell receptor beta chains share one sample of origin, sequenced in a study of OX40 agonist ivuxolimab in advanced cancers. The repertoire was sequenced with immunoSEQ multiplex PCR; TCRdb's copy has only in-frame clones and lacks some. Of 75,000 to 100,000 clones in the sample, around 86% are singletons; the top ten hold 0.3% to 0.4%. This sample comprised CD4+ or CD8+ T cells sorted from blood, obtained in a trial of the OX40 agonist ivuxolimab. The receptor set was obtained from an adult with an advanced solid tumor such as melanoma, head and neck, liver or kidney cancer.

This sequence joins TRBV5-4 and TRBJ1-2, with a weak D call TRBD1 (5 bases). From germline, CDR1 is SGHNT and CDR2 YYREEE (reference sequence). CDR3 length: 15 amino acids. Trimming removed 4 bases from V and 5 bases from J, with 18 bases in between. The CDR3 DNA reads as TGTGCCAGCAGCCCCGGGACCGCGCAAGTTTATGGCTACACCTTC. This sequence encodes CASSPGTAQVYGYTF.

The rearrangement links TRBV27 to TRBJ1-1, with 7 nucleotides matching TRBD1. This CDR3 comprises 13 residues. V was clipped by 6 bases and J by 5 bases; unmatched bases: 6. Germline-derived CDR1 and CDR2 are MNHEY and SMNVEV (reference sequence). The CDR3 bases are TGTGCCAGCAGGTCGACAGGGCTAACTGAAGCTTTCTTT. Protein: CASRSTGLTEAFF.

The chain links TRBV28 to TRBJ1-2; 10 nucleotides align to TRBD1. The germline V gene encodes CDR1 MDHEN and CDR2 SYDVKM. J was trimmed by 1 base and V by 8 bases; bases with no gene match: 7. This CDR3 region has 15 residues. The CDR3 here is CASGTGATGNYGYTF. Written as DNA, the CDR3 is TGTGCCAGCGGGACAGGGGCCACGGGTAACTATGGCTACACCTTC.

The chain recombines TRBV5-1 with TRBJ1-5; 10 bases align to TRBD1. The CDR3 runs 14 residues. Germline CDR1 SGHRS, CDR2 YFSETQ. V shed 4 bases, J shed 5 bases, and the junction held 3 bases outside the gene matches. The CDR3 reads CASSATGGDQPQHF. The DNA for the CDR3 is TGCGCCAGCAGCGCGACAGGGGGCGATCAGCCCCAGCATTTT.

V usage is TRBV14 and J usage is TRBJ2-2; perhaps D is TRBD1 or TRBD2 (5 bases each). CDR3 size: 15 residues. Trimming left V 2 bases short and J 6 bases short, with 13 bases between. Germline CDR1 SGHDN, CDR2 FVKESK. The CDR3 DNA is TGTGCCAGCAGCCAACAGAGTCGAGGGGCCGGGGAGCTGTTTTTT. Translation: CASSQQSRGAGELFF. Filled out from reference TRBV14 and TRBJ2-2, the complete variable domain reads EAGVTQFPSHSVIEKGQTVTLRCDPISGHDNLYWYRRVMGKEIKFLLHFVKESKQDESGMPNNRFLAERTGGTYSTLKVQPAELEDSGVYFCASSQQSRGAGELFFGEGSRLTVL.

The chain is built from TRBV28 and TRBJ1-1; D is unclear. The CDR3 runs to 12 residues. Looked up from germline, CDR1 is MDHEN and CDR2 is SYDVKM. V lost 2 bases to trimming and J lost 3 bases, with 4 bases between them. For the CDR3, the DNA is TGTGCCAGCAGTTTAGGACACACTGAAGCTTTCTTT. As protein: CASSLGHTEAFF.

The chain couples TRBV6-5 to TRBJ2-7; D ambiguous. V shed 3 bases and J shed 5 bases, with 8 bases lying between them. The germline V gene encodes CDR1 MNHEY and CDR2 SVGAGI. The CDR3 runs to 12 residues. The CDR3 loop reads CASSYFRDEQYF. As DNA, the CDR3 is TGTGCCAGCAGTTATTTTAGGGACGAGCAGTACTTC.

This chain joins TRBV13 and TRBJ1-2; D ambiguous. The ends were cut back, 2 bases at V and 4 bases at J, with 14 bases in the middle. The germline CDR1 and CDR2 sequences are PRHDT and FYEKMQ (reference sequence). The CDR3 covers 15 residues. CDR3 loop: CASSLPPKDPYGYTF. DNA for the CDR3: TGTGCCAGCAGCTTACCCCCGAAAGATCCCTATGGCTACACCTTC. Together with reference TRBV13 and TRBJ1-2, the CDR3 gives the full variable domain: AAGVIQSPRHLIKEKRETATLKCYPIPRHDTVYWYQQGPGQDPQFLISFYEKMQSDKGSIPDRFSAQQFSDYHSELNMSSLELGDSALYFCASSLPPKDPYGYTFGSGTRLTVV.